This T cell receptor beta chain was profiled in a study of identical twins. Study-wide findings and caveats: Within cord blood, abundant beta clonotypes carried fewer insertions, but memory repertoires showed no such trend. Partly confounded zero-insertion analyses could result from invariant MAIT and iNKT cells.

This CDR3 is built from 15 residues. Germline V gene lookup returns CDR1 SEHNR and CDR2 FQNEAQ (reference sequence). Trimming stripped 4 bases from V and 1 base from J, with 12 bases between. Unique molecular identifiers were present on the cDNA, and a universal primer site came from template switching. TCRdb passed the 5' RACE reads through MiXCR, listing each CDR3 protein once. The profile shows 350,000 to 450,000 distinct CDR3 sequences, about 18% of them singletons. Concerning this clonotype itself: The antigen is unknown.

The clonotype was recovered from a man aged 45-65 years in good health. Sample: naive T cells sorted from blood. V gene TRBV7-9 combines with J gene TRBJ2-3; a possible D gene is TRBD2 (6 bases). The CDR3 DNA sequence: TGTGCCAGCAGCTACACGGGAGTTGGCACAGATACGCAGTATTTT. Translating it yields CASSYTGVGTDTQYF.